This is a list of T cell receptor beta chains from one sample in a study of shared clonotypes between healthy human individuals. Profiled with immunoSEQ multiplex PCR; TCRdb holds only in-frame clones, not every one. Among millions of clones listed, roughly 95% were seen once. The specimen was naive CD8+ T cells sorted from blood. The receptor source for this set is a man in his late teens or twenties in good health. The CDR3 runs from the conserved cysteine through the conserved F or W. Each record gives: V gene, J gene, CDR3 protein.

TRBV19	TRBJ2-2	CASSIFGDRGYTGELFF
TRBV30	TRBJ2-7	CAWSAGGGYEQYF
TRBV10-1	TRBJ1-1	CASSEDSGFEAFF
TRBV7-6	TRBJ2-3	CASSLAGDTDTQYF
TRBV4-1	TRBJ2-7	CASSPSGFEEQYF
TRBV6-1	TRBJ1-3	CASSAQGSSGNTIYF
TRBV10-2	TRBJ2-7	CASSEGEQYF
TRBV4-1	TRBJ2-1	CASSFRQGGGEQFF
TRBV6-5	TRBJ2-1	CASSYSASGGYNEQFF
TRBV27	TRBJ1-5	CASSLQGTGIYQPQHF
TRBV9	TRBJ2-2	CASSVEGVAGELFF
TRBV10-2	TRBJ2-3	CASSDGSSDTQYF
TRBV27	TRBJ2-7	CASSLTRSSYEQYF
TRBV27	TRBJ1-4	CASSAWGATNEKLFF
TRBV25-1	TRBJ2-1	CASSELGTSGEYNEQFF
TRBV4-1	TRBJ2-5	CASSQTSRGETQYF
TRBV5-4	TRBJ2-7	CASSWGQGGSYEQYF
TRBV6-5	TRBJ2-2	CASSSETQRDTGELFF
TRBV27	TRBJ2-7	CASSFSQGEVGDYEQYF
TRBV4-1	TRBJ2-5	CASSQPTDRGHETQYF
TRBV9	TRBJ2-3	CASSVEVPTDTQYF
TRBV27	TRBJ1-2	CASSSIRGVMGGYTF
TRBV5-1	TRBJ1-1	CASSLGGLMNTEAFF
TRBV6-5	TRBJ2-7	CASTGQGSSYEQYF
TRBV19	TRBJ2-7	CASPRTGGIYEQYF
TRBV6-1	TRBJ2-3	CASSELGWGTDTQYF
TRBV18	TRBJ2-2	CASSPAGPHTGELFF
TRBV27	TRBJ1-2	CASSARQGAHGYTF
TRBV10-1	TRBJ2-7	CASGTGTGGYEQYF
TRBV4-1	TRBJ2-7	CASSQDPGAYEQYF
TRBV7-9	TRBJ2-1	CASSFLGTGFENEQFF
TRBV5-1	TRBJ2-7	CASSFWGGAYEQYF
TRBV7-6	TRBJ2-2	CASSPEAATGELFF
TRBV4-1	TRBJ1-3	CASSQAGSSSGNTIYF
TRBV6-5	TRBJ2-7	CASSSGSYEQYF
TRBV5-4	TRBJ1-1	CASSRGGPDTEAFF
TRBV7-2	TRBJ2-3	CASSSLGSGSTDTQYF
TRBV7-9	TRBJ2-2	CASSSGMSGELFF
TRBV6-6	TRBJ2-7	CASSPLRLAGSYEQYF
TRBV1	TRBJ1-1	CTSKPDRGFTEAFF
TRBV25-1	TRBJ1-2	CASSAGTGNYGYTF
TRBV7-8	TRBJ1-1	CASRYTGGTEAFF
TRBV9	TRBJ2-7	CASSASGVEDEQYF
TRBV7-9	TRBJ1-1	CASSLEGHRNTEAFF
TRBV7-2	TRBJ2-2	CASSFPNNRMNTGELFF
TRBV2	TRBJ2-7	CASSEASQGVTSYEQYF
TRBV7-9	TRBJ2-1	CASSPELGADEQFF
TRBV2	TRBJ1-2	CARRDVQGYYGYTF
TRBV15	TRBJ1-2	CATSSTGTGYGYTF
TRBV7-9	TRBJ1-1	CASSRYMNTEAFF
TRBV29-1	TRBJ2-7	CSVGGVSYEQYF
TRBV13	TRBJ2-7	CASSQAPLGNEQYF